These 31 T cell receptor beta chains were sequenced from one sample in a study of technical replicates of blood from several donors. This table comes from immunoSEQ multiplex PCR, and its TCRdb copy is limited to in-frame clones, with some not included. The data hold about 76,000 clones, with 90% to 95% observed a single time. Material: T cells isolated from PBMCs. The source of these receptors is a human donor in good health.

The sample holds a few counts of this clone. V usage is TRBV30 and J usage is TRBJ1-4; the match to TRBD1 covers 8 bases. The CDR3 is 13 amino acids. Germline CDR1 GTSNPN, CDR2 SVGIG (reference sequence). The V segment lost 4 bases and the J segment 6 bases; nucleotides outside the gene matches: 4. The CDR3 nucleotides read TGTGCCTGGACAGGACAGGGATATGAAAAACTGTTTTTT. Protein product: CAWTGQGYEKLFF.

The chain combines TRBV5-1 with TRBJ1-1; 7 bases are a match to TRBD1. The CDR3 extends over 15 amino acids. Germline CDR1 reads SGHRS; CDR2 reads YFSETQ. Trimming cost V 1 base and J 2 bases; bases outside gene matches: 5. CDR3 coding DNA: TGCGCCAGCAGCTTGTATGGACAGGACAACACTGAAGCTTTCTTT. Amino acid sequence: CASSLYGQDNTEAFF.

The V gene is TRBV5-1, the J gene TRBJ2-3, with a weak D call TRBD2 (5 bases). V was clipped by 0 bases and J by 0 bases, with 11 bases between them. There are 16 residues in the CDR3. Germline V gives CDR1 SGHRS, CDR2 YFSETQ. The CDR3 DNA reads TGCGCCAGCAGCTTGGAACGGGGTCCGAGCACAGATACGCAGTATTTT. It encodes CASSLERGPSTDTQYF.

This clone was observed a single time. This chain's CDR3 is CASSLDLSGGRTDTQYF. The CDR3 coding sequence is TGTGCCAGCAGCTTAGATCTCTCGGGAGGGCGCACAGATACGCAGTATTTT. The rearrangement uses TRBV11-2 and TRBJ2-3, with TRBD2 matching 8 bases. This CDR3 has 17 residues. The germline CDR1 and CDR2 sequences are SGHAT and FQNNGV. V gave up 0 bases and J gave up 1 base; unmatched junction bases: 6.

J is TRBJ1-2 and V is TRBV5-1; perhaps TRBD1 as D (6 bases). The CDR3 has 14 residues. The ends were cut back, 2 bases at V and 3 bases at J, with 11 bases in the middle. Germline lookup yields CDR1 SGHRS and CDR2 YFSETQ. DNA of the CDR3: TGCGCCAGCAGCTTAACAGGGTTAGACTATGGCTACACCTTC. Its protein product is CASSLTGLDYGYTF.

The V call is TRBV10-1, the J call TRBJ2-2; 8 nucleotides match TRBD1. This CDR3 contains 15 residues. Per the germline V gene, CDR1 is WNHNN and CDR2 is SYGVQD (reference sequence). J gave up 5 bases and V 5 bases, and 7 bases lay outside the gene matches. The chain's CDR3 is CASSRGQAITGELFF. CDR3 coding DNA: TGCGCCAGCAGTCGGGGACAGGCAATTACCGGGGAGCTGTTTTTT.

V usage is TRBV19 and J usage is TRBJ1-3; no reliable D call. The V and J ends lost 5 bases and 0 bases respectively, with 5 bases between them. Germline CDR1 reads LNHDA; CDR2 reads SQIVND (reference sequence). The CDR3 runs 13 residues. The CDR3 nucleotides are TGTGCCAGTAGTGCGAGCTCTGGAAACACCATATATTTT. Translation: CASSASSGNTIYF.

This chain connects TRBV27 to TRBJ2-2; possible D gene TRBD1, 6 bases. From germline, CDR1 is MNHEY and CDR2 SMNVEV (reference sequence). V lost 2 bases, J lost 5 bases, and 9 bases lay in between. This CDR3 contains 14 residues. CDR3 loop: CASSLTGLTGELFF. Here the CDR3 DNA reads TGTGCCAGCAGTTTAACAGGGTTGACCGGGGAGCTGTTTTTT.

The chain uses TRBV6-5 and TRBJ2-3, with 7 bases that match TRBD1. The germline V gene encodes CDR1 MNHEY and CDR2 SVGAGI. The CDR3 spans 16 residues. Trimming cost V 2 bases and J 3 bases; bases outside gene matches: 8. CDR3 nucleotide sequence: TGTGCCAGCAGTTACCTCGGCAGGGGGAAGACAGATACGCAGTATTTT. This sequence encodes CASSYLGRGKTDTQYF.

The chain combines TRBV12-5 with TRBJ2-2, with D possibly being TRBD1 (6 bases). Germline assignment: CDR1 LGHNT and CDR2 FRNRAP. The V end lost 7 bases, the J end lost 0 bases, and 12 bases lay between the germline ends. This CDR3 contains 15 residues. The CDR3 DNA sequence: TGTGCTAGTGTCACGGACAGAACGAACACCGGGGAGCTGTTTTTT. This codes for CASVTDRTNTGELFF.

The V and J genes are TRBV19 and TRBJ2-2, with a tentative D call TRBD2 (5 bases). The CDR3 runs 14 residues. V gave up 6 bases and J gave up 0 bases, with 8 bases separating them. Germline CDR1 LNHDA, CDR2 SQIVND (reference sequence). The CDR3 sequence: CASSWGANTGELFF. The DNA for the CDR3 is TGTGCCAGTAGCTGGGGAGCGAACACCGGGGAGCTGTTTTTT.

The chain couples TRBV7-6 to TRBJ2-2; a weak D match, TRBD1 (7 bases). This CDR3 contains 15 residues. Trimming removed 1 base at V and 6 bases at J, with 12 bases between. Germline loops: CDR1 SGHVS, CDR2 FNYEAQ. The CDR3 sequence: CASSLVRGVAGELFF. CDR3 DNA: TGTGCCAGCAGCTTAGTCAGGGGGGTCGCCGGGGAGCTGTTTTTT. The variable domain in full, completed from reference TRBV7-6 and TRBJ2-2, reads GAGVSQSPRYKVTKRGQDVALRCDPISGHVSLYWYRQALGQGPEFLTYFNYEAQQDKSGLPNDRFSAERPEGSISTLTIQRTEQRDSAMYRCASSLVRGVAGELFFGEGSRLTVL.

This sequence joins TRBV9 and TRBJ2-5, with 14 positions matching TRBD2. CDR1 is SGDLS and CDR2 is YYNGEE in the germline V gene. The CDR3 is made up of 16 amino acids. The V gene end was trimmed by 4 bases and the J gene end by 7 bases; junction bases not matched to a gene: 9. The CDR3 nucleotides read TGTGCCAGCAGCTTCGGGACTAGCGGGAGATCGGGGACCCAGTACTTC. Translated, it gives CASSFGTSGRSGTQYF.

The rearrangement joins TRBV9 to TRBJ1-1; D is unclear. Germline CDR1 reads SGDLS; CDR2 reads YYNGEE. V was shortened by 3 bases and J by 4 bases, with 7 bases between the two germline ends. This CDR3 is 12 amino acids long. CDR3: CASSGAVTEAFF. The DNA of the CDR3 is TGTGCCAGCAGCGGCGCCGTCACTGAAGCTTTCTTT.

The gene calls are TRBV27 and TRBJ2-3, with 7 positions matching TRBD2. V lost 0 bases and J lost 4; bases outside the gene matches: 10. The CDR3 covers 17 residues. Germline V gene lookup returns CDR1 MNHEY and CDR2 SMNVEV (reference sequence). The CDR3 spells CASSLSSGDYPPDTQYF. The CDR3 DNA reads TGTGCCAGCAGTTTATCGTCGGGGGACTACCCCCCAGATACGCAGTATTTT.

This chain links TRBV27 with TRBJ2-2; perhaps TRBD2 as D (6 bases). Trimming stripped 3 bases from V and 1 base from J, with 9 bases between. The CDR3 covers 15 residues. CDR1 is MNHEY, CDR2 SMNVEV, per germline (reference sequence). Here the CDR3 reads CASSFARENTGELFF. The CDR3, as DNA: TGTGCCAGCAGTTTTGCGCGGGAGAACACCGGGGAGCTGTTTTTT.

The chain has TRBV29-1 and TRBJ2-1; TRBD1 might be the D (8 bases). The CDR3 runs 14 residues. Trimming shortened V by 6 bases and J by 8 bases, and 20 bases separated the two germline ends. Per the germline V gene, CDR1 is SQVTM and CDR2 is ANQGSEA. CDR3 protein: CSVSGGQVEYEQFF. CDR3 coding DNA: TGCAGCGTCTCGGGGGGACAGGTAGAATATGAGCAGTTCTTC.

The sample holds a few counts of this clone. The chain employs TRBV19 and TRBJ1-2; 11 positions agree with TRBD1. Losses at the gene ends were 3 bases for V and 8 bases for J; bases not matched to a gene: 8. This CDR3 is built from 15 residues. CDR1 is LNHDA, CDR2 SQIVND, per germline (reference sequence). CDR3 loop: CASSITPWTGGGYTF. CDR3 nucleotides: TGTGCCAGTAGTATTACCCCTTGGACAGGGGGCGGCTACACCTTC.

The V and J genes are TRBV5-1 and TRBJ1-5, with D possibly TRBD1 on 6 matching bases. The CDR3 is made up of 16 amino acids. V was trimmed by 0 bases and J by 4 bases, leaving 14 bases between them. The germline CDR1 and CDR2 sequences are SGHRS and YFSETQ. The CDR3 sequence: CASSLDGRGVNQPQHF. In nucleotides, the CDR3 is TGCGCCAGCAGCTTGGACGGCAGGGGAGTGAATCAGCCCCAGCATTTT.

The chain uses TRBV7-9 and TRBJ2-5; 11 nucleotides agree with TRBD2. The CDR3 spans 15 residues. The germline gives CDR1 SEHNR, CDR2 FQNEAQ (reference sequence). The V gene end was trimmed by 1 base and the J gene end by 5 bases; junction bases not matched to a gene: 3. The CDR3 is CASSLELAGAETQYF. The CDR3 nucleotides read TGTGCCAGCAGCTTAGAACTAGCGGGAGCCGAGACCCAGTACTTC.

The rearrangement uses TRBV6-4 and TRBJ2-3; no clear D gene. The V and J ends lost 5 bases and 2 bases respectively, with 17 bases between them. Germline assignment: CDR1 MRHNA and CDR2 SNTAGT. This CDR3 is 16 amino acids long. Here the CDR3 DNA reads TGTGCCAGCAGTACCCGAGGCGGCGTTTTCACAGATACGCAGTATTTT. Encoded protein: CASSTRGGVFTDTQYF.

The V call is TRBV7-9, the J call TRBJ2-7, with D possibly being TRBD1 (6 bases). The germline V and J ends were trimmed by 4 bases and 2 bases, with 18 bases remaining between them. The CDR3 length is 16 residues. CDR1 is SEHNR and CDR2 is FQNEAQ in the germline V gene (reference sequence). CDR3 sequence (DNA): TGTGCCAGCAGCTCGAGAGAGGACAGCGGCGCCTACGAGCAGTACTTC. Translation gives CASSSREDSGAYEQYF.

The rearrangement joins TRBV7-8 to TRBJ2-7; 12 bases match TRBD2. This CDR3 is built from 16 residues. Germline V gene lookup returns CDR1 SGHVS and CDR2 FQNEAQ. V shed 6 bases, J shed 3 bases, and the junction held 9 bases outside the gene matches. CDR3: CASRVLAGGPVYEQYF. In DNA, the CDR3 is TGTGCCAGCAGGGTTCTAGCGGGGGGGCCTGTCTACGAGCAGTACTTC.

This clone was counted once. The chain couples TRBV6-6 to TRBJ1-1; D might be TRBD1 (6 bases). Trimming took 7 bases from V and 4 from J, leaving 13 bases between them. CDR1 and CDR2 from the germline V gene are MNHNY and SVGAGI (reference sequence). CDR3 length: 13 residues. This CDR3 is CASTEGGSTEAFF. In DNA, the CDR3 is TGTGCCAGCACCGAAGGGGGTTCCACTGAAGCTTTCTTT.

The count of this clone is one. This chain connects TRBV5-1 to TRBJ1-1; 7 nucleotides align to TRBD1. The CDR3 spans 14 residues. The V segment lost 0 bases and the J segment 5 bases; nucleotides outside the gene matches: 4. Germline values: CDR1 SGHRS, CDR2 YFSETQ. The CDR3 region has the DNA TGCGCCAGCAGCTTGGAGGGGGCTTGGACTGAAGCTTTCTTT. Its translation is CASSLEGAWTEAFF.

This chain links TRBV5-6 with TRBJ1-3, with a weak D call TRBD1 (5 bases). This CDR3 region has 16 residues. Germline-derived CDR1 and CDR2 are SGHDT and YYEEEE. The germline V and J ends were trimmed by 3 bases and 0 bases, with 13 bases remaining between them. CDR3 DNA sequence: TGTGCCAGCAGCTGGGAGGGTGGGACCTCTGGAAACACCATATATTTT. Amino acid sequence: CASSWEGGTSGNTIYF.

The chain uses TRBV10-1 and TRBJ1-1; 9 bases agree with TRBD1. Germline V gives CDR1 WNHNN, CDR2 SYGVQD (reference sequence). The CDR3 covers 15 residues. The V gene end was trimmed by 3 bases and the J gene end by 4 bases; junction bases not matched to a gene: 6. CDR3 loop: CASSEPGQGGTEAFF. Written as DNA, the CDR3 is TGCGCCAGCAGTGAACCGGGACAGGGAGGCACTGAAGCTTTCTTT.

The CDR3 loop reads CASSLDFQVSGNTDTQYF. CDR3 in DNA: TGTGCCAGCAGCTTAGATTTTCAGGTCTCGGGAAACACAGATACGCAGTATTTT. The V call is TRBV7-6, the J call TRBJ2-3; perhaps TRBD2 as D (5 bases). The length of the CDR3 is 18 residues. Germline V gives CDR1 SGHVS, CDR2 FNYEAQ. V gave up 1 base and J gave up 2 bases, with 19 bases separating them.

The V gene is TRBV19, the J gene TRBJ2-1; 11 bases agree with TRBD2. Germline assignment: CDR1 LNHDA and CDR2 SQIVND (reference sequence). J was trimmed by 4 bases and V by 6 bases; bases with no gene match: 8. The CDR3 length is 16 residues. The CDR3 sequence: CASSTIGTSGYNEQFF. The CDR3 region has the DNA TGTGCCAGTAGCACTATCGGGACTAGCGGTTACAATGAGCAGTTCTTC.

The chain recombines TRBV4-3 with TRBJ1-1, with D possibly TRBD1 on 6 matching bases. The ends were cut back, 4 bases at V and 3 bases at J, with 18 bases in the middle. The CDR3 contains 16 residues. Per germline, CDR1 LGHNA and CDR2 YSLEER. CDR3 region: CASSRTGGGWDTEAFF. The CDR3 DNA sequence: TGCGCCAGCAGCCGAACGGGGGGCGGATGGGACACTGAAGCTTTCTTT.

This clone appeared a single time. The gene calls are TRBV19 and TRBJ1-5, with TRBD1 matching 7 bases. With V trimmed by 4 bases and J by 3 bases, 3 bases remained unmatched. The CDR3 extends over 14 amino acids. Germline V gene data show CDR1 as LNHDA and CDR2 as SQIVND (reference sequence). The CDR3 coding sequence is TGTGCCAGTAGTACAGGGGGTTACAATCAGCCCCAGCATTTT. It specifies CASSTGGYNQPQHF.